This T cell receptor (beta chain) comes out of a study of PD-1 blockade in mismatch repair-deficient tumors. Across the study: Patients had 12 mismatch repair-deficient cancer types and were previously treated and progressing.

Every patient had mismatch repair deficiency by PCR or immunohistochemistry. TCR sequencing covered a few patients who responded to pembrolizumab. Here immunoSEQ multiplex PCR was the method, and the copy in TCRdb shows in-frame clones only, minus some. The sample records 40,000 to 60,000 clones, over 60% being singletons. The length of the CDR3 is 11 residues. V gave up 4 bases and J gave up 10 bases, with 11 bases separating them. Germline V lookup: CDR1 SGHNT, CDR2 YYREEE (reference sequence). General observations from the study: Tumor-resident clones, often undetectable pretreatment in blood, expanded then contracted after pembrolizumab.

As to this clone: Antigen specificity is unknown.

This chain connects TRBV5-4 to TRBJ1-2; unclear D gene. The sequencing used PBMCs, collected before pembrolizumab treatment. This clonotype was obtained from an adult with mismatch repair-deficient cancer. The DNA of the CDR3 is TGTGCCAGCAGCGCCTCCCGGGACTACACCTTC. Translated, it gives CASSASRDYTF.